These T cell receptor beta chains were read from a single sample in a study of blood T cell repertoires in COVID-19. Here immunoSEQ multiplex PCR was the method, and the copy in TCRdb shows in-frame clones only, minus some. The data hold 250,000 to 300,000 clones, with over 75% observed a single time. Input material: peripheral blood. Receptor source: a woman in her sixties with acute or convalescent COVID-19. Each CDR3 is given with its conserved first and last residue. The D gene is left open where the match is weak. Size values are once, few and many counts, or a class for expanded clones, and some rows have none.

d_call j_call v_call clone_size cdr3_nt cdr3_aa
- TRBJ2-7 TRBV15 - TGTGCCACCAGCAGAGATCGGCGGGGATCCTACGAGCAGTACTTC CATSRDRRGSYEQYF
- TRBJ2-3 TRBV7-8 - TGTGCCAGCAGCAACTCCGGACTGAGCACAGATACGCAGTATTTT CASSNSGLSTDTQYF
- TRBJ2-7 TRBV6-5 - TGTGCCAGCAATAGCGCCTACGAGCAGTACTTC CASNSAYEQYF
TRBD1 TRBJ1-1 TRBV13 once TGTGCCAGCGAGCCCCGAGGGACAGGGGAGGGGAACACTGAAGCTTTCTTT CASEPRGTGEGNTEAFF
TRBD1 TRBJ1-4 TRBV4-3 - TGCGCCAGCAGCGACCGACAGGGAGGATCCGAAAAACTGTTTTTT CASSDRQGGSEKLFF
- TRBJ1-3 TRBV5-4 - TGTGCCAGCAGACCCAGGCCGGGAGAAGGATCTGGAAACACCATATATTTT CASRPRPGEGSGNTIYF
TRBD1 TRBJ1-3 TRBV6-4 - TGTGCCAGTCCAGGGGGGAAACTTGGACAGATCTCTGGAAACACCATATATTTT CASPGGKLGQISGNTIYF
TRBD1 TRBJ1-1 TRBV4-1 - TGCGCCAGCAGCCAACCGACGGGACAGAGCACTGAAGCTTTCTTT CASSQPTGQSTEAFF
TRBD2 TRBJ2-1 TRBV11-2 - TGTGCCAGCAGCTTACCTAGCGGGGGATACAATGAGCAGTTCTTC CASSLPSGGYNEQFF
- TRBJ1-6 TRBV28 once TGTGCCAGCAGTTTGCAGGGAAGGTGGCCCTATAATTCACCCCTCCACTTT CASSLQGRWPYNSPLHF
TRBD1 TRBJ1-3 TRBV27 - TGTGCCAGCAGTTCCCGGGACAGGGCTCGCGGAAACACCATATATTTT CASSSRDRARGNTIYF
- TRBJ1-1 TRBV19 - TGTGCCAGTAGTACAGTACAGGGAATCACTGAAGCTTTCTTT CASSTVQGITEAFF